This entry concerns a single TCR beta chain. What it binds is unknown. The V gene end was trimmed by 6 bases and the J gene end by 0 bases; junction bases not matched to a gene: 11. Germline V gene lookup returns CDR1 SEHNR and CDR2 FQNEAQ (reference sequence). The CDR3 spans 19 residues. Here immunoSEQ multiplex PCR was the method, and the copy in TCRdb shows in-frame clones only, minus some. The sample includes 35,000 to 45,000 clones, 82% of them seen just once. This specimen belongs to a study of OX40 agonist ivuxolimab in advanced cancers. Turning to the study itself: Cancers in dose escalation were hepatocellular, melanoma, renal cell and head and neck. Partial responses were achieved by three patients, one with hepatocellular carcinoma and two with cutaneous melanoma.

Overall study results and limits: Circulating CD4+ and CD8+ T cells showed clonal expansion by week 6 at 0.1 to 3.0 mg/kg.

Patients were ineligible given autoimmune disease history or systemic immunosuppression. This material consisted of CD4+ or CD8+ T cells sorted from blood, taken in a trial of the OX40 agonist ivuxolimab. The chain uses TRBV7-9 and TRBJ2-1; 13 positions match TRBD2. The TCR originated in an adult with an advanced solid tumor such as melanoma, head and neck, liver or kidney cancer. DNA for the CDR3: TGTGCCAGCAGTACACCGGGACTAGCGGGGCCCAGCTCCTACAATGAGCAGTTCTTC. It yields the protein CASSTPGLAGPSSYNEQFF.